These 29 T cell receptor beta chains share one sample of origin, sequenced in a study of blood T cell repertoires in COVID-19. TCRdb's table, derived via immunoSEQ multiplex PCR, lists solely in-frame clones and lacks some. Of about 70,000 clones in the sample, about four fifths are singletons; the top ten hold 5% to 6.5%. Sequencing was done on a sample of peripheral blood. These receptors were taken from a woman aged 60-75 years with acute or convalescent COVID-19.

In DNA form, the CDR3 reads TGTGCCAGCACTGCCGCGGGGGGCCTCGAGCAGTACTTC. Protein: CASTAAGGLEQYF. This chain uses TRBV28 with TRBJ2-7, with 8 bases aligning to TRBD2. This CDR3 is 13 amino acids long. Germline V CDR1 and CDR2: MDHEN, SYDVKM. Trimming removed 7 bases from V and 6 bases from J; junction bases left unmatched: 8.

J is TRBJ2-6 and V is TRBV4-1; 7 bases are a match to TRBD1. Looked up from germline, CDR1 is MGHRA and CDR2 is YSYEKL. V shed 0 bases, J shed 0 bases, and the junction held 11 bases outside the gene matches. CDR3 length: 20 residues. CDR3 sequence reads: CASSQETGIPSLSGANVLTF. CDR3 coding DNA: TGCGCCAGCAGCCAAGAGACAGGGATTCCCTCTCTCTCTGGGGCCAACGTCCTGACTTTC.

V and J are TRBV4-3 and TRBJ2-5, with no clear D. The V end was cut by 3 bases, the J end by 7 bases, with 6 bases between. The CDR3 is 11 amino acids. From germline, CDR1 is LGHNA and CDR2 YSLEER. The CDR3 loop reads CASSQFGTQYF. The CDR3 nucleotides read TGCGCCAGCAGCCAGTTCGGGACCCAGTACTTC.

The rearrangement links TRBV5-6 to TRBJ1-2; D may be TRBD1 (5 bases). This CDR3 spans 14 amino acids. Germline V CDR1 and CDR2: SGHDT, YYEEEE. V was clipped by 0 bases and J by 6 bases, with 12 bases between them. The DNA of the CDR3 is TGTGCCAGCAGCTTGGCTCCGTGGGGCGATGGCTACACCTTC. This codes for CASSLAPWGDGYTF.

This sequence joins TRBV4-3 and TRBJ1-2; tentatively, D is TRBD1 (6 bases). Germline assignment: CDR1 LGHNA and CDR2 YSLEER. V gave up 0 bases and J gave up 8 bases, with 19 bases separating them. The CDR3 sequence is 16 residues long. CDR3 sequence: CASSQDLRDMVLGYTF. The CDR3 DNA is TGCGCCAGCAGCCAAGATTTAAGGGACATGGTCCTGGGCTACACCTTC.

The chain joins TRBV5-1 to TRBJ2-3, with D tentatively TRBD2 (7 bases). V was cut by 6 bases and J by 4 bases, with 21 bases left in between. CDR1 SGHRS and CDR2 YFSETQ come from the germline V gene. This CDR3 comprises 16 residues. CDR3 in DNA: TGCGCCAGCACCTTATGGGGGCGGGGGCGTGCAGATACGCAGTATTTT. Translated: CASTLWGRGRADTQYF.

The chain uses TRBV3-1 (or the pseudogene TRBV3-2) and TRBJ2-3; 8 bases are shared with TRBD2. The CDR3 is made up of 16 amino acids. From germline, CDR1 is LGHDT and CDR2 YNNKEL (reference sequence). The junction had 3 bases not matched to a gene; V was cut back by 0 bases and J by 1 base. Written as DNA, the CDR3 is TGTGCCAGCAGCCAAGATTCCGGGGGGGGCACAGATACGCAGTATTTT. Its protein product is CASSQDSGGGTDTQYF.

V usage is TRBV5-6 and J usage is TRBJ1-3; TRBD1 might be the D (5 bases). With 0 bases removed from V and 4 bases from J, the gap between germline ends came to 14 bases. The CDR3 totals 16 residues. Germline V gene sequence: CDR1 SGHDT, CDR2 YYEEEE. The CDR3 is CASSLVGTGGGNTIYF. The CDR3 DNA reads TGTGCCAGCAGCTTGGTGGGGACCGGGGGAGGAAACACCATATATTTT.

This clone was counted once. J is TRBJ1-5 and V is TRBV5-1; 7 bases are a match to TRBD1. J was trimmed by 3 bases and V by 4 bases; bases with no gene match: 7. The CDR3 is 15 residues long. CDR1 SGHRS and CDR2 YFSETQ come from the germline V gene. This chain's CDR3 is CASSVSGTVNQPQHF. The CDR3 DNA sequence: TGCGCCAGCAGCGTATCCGGGACAGTCAATCAGCCCCAGCATTTT.

This clone came up once. The chain joins TRBV5-1 to TRBJ2-3; 10 bases are shared with TRBD1. J gave up 2 bases and V 0 bases, and 9 bases lay outside the gene matches. This CDR3 is built from 18 residues. CDR1 SGHRS and CDR2 YFSETQ come from the germline V gene. Here the CDR3 reads CASSLDPPGQGTTDTQYF. CDR3 DNA sequence: TGCGCCAGCAGCTTGGACCCCCCGGGACAGGGGACCACAGATACGCAGTATTTT.

In its sample, this clone was seen a few times. The CDR3 reads CASSYGVGVHQPQHF. The CDR3 region has the DNA TGTGCCAGCAGTTACGGTGTAGGGGTTCACCAGCCCCAGCATTTT. This sequence joins TRBV6-5 and TRBJ1-5, with D perhaps TRBD1 (5 bases). The germline CDR1 and CDR2 sequences are MNHEY and SVGAGI. Trimming stripped 2 bases from V and 7 bases from J, with 15 bases between. CDR3 length: 15 residues.

This rearrangement joins TRBV27 to TRBJ2-7, with TRBD1 matching over 7 bases. From germline, CDR1 is MNHEY and CDR2 SMNVEV (reference sequence). The J segment lost 3 bases and the V segment lost 5 bases, leaving 7 bases of the junction unmatched. This CDR3 comprises 14 residues. The CDR3 is CASSAGTVYYEQYF. For the CDR3, the DNA is TGTGCCAGCAGTGCCGGGACAGTCTACTACGAGCAGTACTTC.

V usage is TRBV4-2 and J usage is TRBJ2-3, with 10 bases that match TRBD2. The CDR3 is 17 residues long. Germline-derived CDR1 and CDR2 are LGHNA and YNFKEQ. V was clipped by 6 bases and J by 3 bases; unmatched bases: 12. CDR3 in DNA: TGTGCCAGCAGGCTTAGCGGGGGGACCGGAAAAACAGATACGCAGTATTTT. Amino acid sequence: CASRLSGGTGKTDTQYF.

The chain recombines TRBV3-1 (or the pseudogene TRBV3-2) with TRBJ2-1; D ambiguous. V was pared by 4 bases and J by 0 bases, with 13 bases between. The V gene's germline CDR1 is LGHDT and CDR2 YNNKEL (reference sequence). This CDR3 has 16 residues. The CDR3 DNA reads as TGTGCCAGCAGCCCTAGTGGTCTAAGCTCCTACAATGAGCAGTTCTTC. Translating it yields CASSPSGLSSYNEQFF.

The chain is built from TRBV27 and TRBJ2-1, with 7 positions matching TRBD1. Unmatched junction bases numbered 2, after V lost 4 bases and J lost 5 bases. CDR1 and CDR2 from the germline V gene are MNHEY and SMNVEV (reference sequence). The CDR3 loop spans 13 amino acids. The CDR3 sequence is CASSSDRDNEQFF. The CDR3 DNA reads TGTGCCAGCAGTTCCGACAGGGACAATGAGCAGTTCTTC.

The CDR3 region is CASSPTGETQYF. The CDR3 nucleotides read TGTGCCAGCTCACCTACAGGGGAGACGCAGTATTTT. This chain connects TRBV18 to TRBJ2-3, with 7 bases matching TRBD1. This CDR3 is built from 12 residues. V dropped 3 bases and J dropped 9; count of bases not matched to a gene: 3. Per germline, CDR1 KGHSH and CDR2 LQKENI.

The V and J genes are TRBV7-2 and TRBJ2-7, with TRBD1 identical over 8 bases. With 1 base clipped from V and 2 bases from J, the junction kept 7 bases outside the gene matches. This CDR3 contains 16 residues. CDR1 and CDR2 from the germline V gene are SGHTA and FQGNSA. For the CDR3, the DNA is TGTGCCAGCAGCTTAGGCTTTGGACAGGGACCCTACGAGCAGTACTTC. This codes for CASSLGFGQGPYEQYF.

This rearrangement joins TRBV27 to TRBJ1-2, with D perhaps matching TRBD1 (6 bases). Per germline, CDR1 MNHEY and CDR2 SMNVEV (reference sequence). This CDR3 region has 14 residues. The ends were cut back, 6 bases at V and 0 bases at J, with 11 bases in the middle. The CDR3 DNA follows: TGTGCCAGCAGGACAGGATTTTCTAACTATGGCTACACCTTC. It is translated as CASRTGFSNYGYTF.

The V call is TRBV2, the J call TRBJ1-6; TRBD1 agrees at 9 bases. J was trimmed by 8 bases and V by 6 bases; bases with no gene match: 5. Germline V gene sequence: CDR1 SNHLY, CDR2 FYNNEI. The CDR3 has 14 amino acids. CDR3 in DNA: TGTGCCAGCAGGGCCGACAGGGGGGATTCACCCCTCCACTTT. Translation gives CASRADRGDSPLHF.

The gene calls are TRBV6-5 and TRBJ2-1; TRBD2 matches 12 bases. The CDR3 is 14 amino acids. The trim removed 8 bases at V and 9 bases at J, leaving 8 bases unmatched. Germline CDR1 MNHEY, CDR2 SVGAGI. CDR3 protein: CASFGLAGRGEQFF. The CDR3 region has the DNA TGTGCCAGCTTTGGACTAGCGGGGCGTGGTGAGCAGTTCTTC.

V usage is TRBV6-1 and J usage is TRBJ1-2; 7 nucleotides agree with TRBD1. J was trimmed by 2 bases and V by 3 bases; bases with no gene match: 3. This CDR3 region has 14 residues. Germline CDR1 MNHNS, CDR2 SASEGT. The CDR3 coding sequence is TGTGCCAGCAGTGAGACAGGGTCGAACTATGGCTACACCTTC. Protein: CASSETGSNYGYTF.

The CDR3 sequence: CASSLPGQGTYEQYF. The CDR3 coding sequence is TGTGCCAGCAGCCTACCGGGACAGGGAACCTACGAGCAGTACTTC. The V gene is TRBV3-1 (or the pseudogene TRBV3-2), the J gene TRBJ2-7; 9 bases are a match to TRBD1. This CDR3 has 15 residues. Germline loops: CDR1 LGHDT, CDR2 YNNKEL (reference sequence). V lost 4 bases and J lost 2; bases outside the gene matches: 6.

This rearrangement joins TRBV19 to TRBJ2-7; 10 bases line up with TRBD1. Trimming removed 0 bases from V and 3 bases from J; junction bases left unmatched: 5. The CDR3 is 16 residues long. CDR1 is LNHDA, CDR2 SQIVND, per germline (reference sequence). In DNA, the CDR3 is TGTGCCAGTAGTATAGATGGGACAGGGGCCTACTACGAGCAGTACTTC. Its translation is CASSIDGTGAYYEQYF.

The V gene is TRBV11-2, the J gene TRBJ2-1; TRBD1 matches 7 bases. CDR1 and CDR2 (germline): SGHAT, FQNNGV. This CDR3 spans 11 amino acids. V trimming: 8 bases; J trimming: 10 bases; junction bases outside the gene matches: 5. The CDR3 reads CASHRGREQFF. In DNA form, the CDR3 reads TGTGCCAGCCACAGGGGCAGGGAGCAGTTCTTC.

V is TRBV6-5 and J is TRBJ2-5; maybe TRBD1 (5 bases). V was clipped by 6 bases and J by 3 bases, with 14 bases between them. Germline V gives CDR1 MNHEY, CDR2 SVGAGI. This CDR3 has 14 amino acids. CDR3 sequence: CASRDFRGEETQYF. As DNA, the CDR3 is TGTGCCAGCAGAGACTTTAGGGGCGAAGAGACCCAGTACTTC.

This clone was seen only once. This rearrangement joins TRBV19 to TRBJ2-2, with TRBD2 identical over 8 bases. The CDR3 covers 17 residues. With V trimmed by 8 bases and J by 6 bases, 17 bases remained unmatched. CDR1 is LNHDA, CDR2 SQIVND, per germline (reference sequence). CDR3 in amino acids: CASYPKYPGLVSGELFF. The CDR3 coding sequence is TGTGCCAGTTACCCCAAATATCCGGGACTAGTATCCGGGGAGCTGTTTTTT.

The chain recombines TRBV5-1 with TRBJ2-7; possible D gene TRBD1, 5 bases. The CDR3 covers 15 residues. CDR1 and CDR2 from the germline V gene are SGHRS and YFSETQ. Trimming pared 1 base from V and 6 bases from J, leaving 17 bases between. CDR3 sequence (DNA): TGCGCCAGCAGCTTGAGGGATCCTAGAGACAGCGAGCAGTACTTC. Translated: CASSLRDPRDSEQYF.

The V gene is TRBV11-2, the J gene TRBJ1-1, with D maybe TRBD1 (5 bases). This CDR3 spans 12 amino acids. Trimming left V 2 bases short and J 10 bases short, with 11 bases between. Per germline, CDR1 SGHAT and CDR2 FQNNGV. As DNA, the CDR3 is TGTGCCAGCAGCTTAAGACAGTCCGCAGCTTTCTTT. It yields the protein CASSLRQSAAFF.

The rearrangement links TRBV6-5 to TRBJ1-2; 8 nucleotides align to TRBD1. The CDR3 consists of 14 residues. V was pared by 4 bases and J by 6 bases, with 7 bases of the junction left unmatched. Germline CDR1 reads MNHEY; CDR2 reads SVGAGI. The CDR3 sequence is CASSFTGTGDGYTF. The CDR3 region has the DNA TGTGCCAGCAGTTTTACCGGGACAGGAGATGGCTACACCTTC.